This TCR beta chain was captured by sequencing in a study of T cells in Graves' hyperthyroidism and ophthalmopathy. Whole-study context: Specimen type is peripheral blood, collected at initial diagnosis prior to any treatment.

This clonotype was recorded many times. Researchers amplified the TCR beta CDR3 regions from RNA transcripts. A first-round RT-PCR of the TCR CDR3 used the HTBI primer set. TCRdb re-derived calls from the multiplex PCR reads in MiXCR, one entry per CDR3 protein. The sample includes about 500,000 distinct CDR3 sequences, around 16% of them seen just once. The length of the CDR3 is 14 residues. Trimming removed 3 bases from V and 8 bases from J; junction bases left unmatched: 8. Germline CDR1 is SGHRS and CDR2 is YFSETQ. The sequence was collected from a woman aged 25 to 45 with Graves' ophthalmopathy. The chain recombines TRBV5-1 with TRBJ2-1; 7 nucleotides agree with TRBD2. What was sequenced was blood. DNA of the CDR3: TGCGCCAGCAGCTGGGGCGGGAGCGACCATGAGCAGTTCTTC. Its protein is CASSWGGSDHEQFF.